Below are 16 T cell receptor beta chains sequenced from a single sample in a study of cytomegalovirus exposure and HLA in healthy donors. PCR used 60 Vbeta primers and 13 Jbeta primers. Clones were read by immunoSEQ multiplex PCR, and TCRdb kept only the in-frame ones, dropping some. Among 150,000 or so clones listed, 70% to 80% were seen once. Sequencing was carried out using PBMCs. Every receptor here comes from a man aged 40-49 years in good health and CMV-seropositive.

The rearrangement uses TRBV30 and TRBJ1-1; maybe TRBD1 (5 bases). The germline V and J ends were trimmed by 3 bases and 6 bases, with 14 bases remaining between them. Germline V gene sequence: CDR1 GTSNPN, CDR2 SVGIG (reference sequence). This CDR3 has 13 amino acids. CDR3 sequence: CAWRGGTPSEAFF. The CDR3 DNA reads TGTGCCTGGAGGGGGGGAACTCCCTCTGAAGCTTTCTTT. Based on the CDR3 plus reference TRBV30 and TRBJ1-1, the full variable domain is SQTIHQWPATLVQPVGSPLSLECTVEGTSNPNLYWYRQAAGRGLQLLFYSVGIGQISSEVPQNLSASRPQDRQFILSSKKLLLSDSGFYLCAWRGGTPSEAFFGQGTRLTVV.

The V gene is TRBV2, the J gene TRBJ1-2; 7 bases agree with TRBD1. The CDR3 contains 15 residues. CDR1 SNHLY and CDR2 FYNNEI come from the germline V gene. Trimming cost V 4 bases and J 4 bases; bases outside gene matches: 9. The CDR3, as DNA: TGTGCCAGCAGTGGATTAAGGGGGCGCACCTATGGCTACACCTTC. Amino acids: CASSGLRGRTYGYTF.

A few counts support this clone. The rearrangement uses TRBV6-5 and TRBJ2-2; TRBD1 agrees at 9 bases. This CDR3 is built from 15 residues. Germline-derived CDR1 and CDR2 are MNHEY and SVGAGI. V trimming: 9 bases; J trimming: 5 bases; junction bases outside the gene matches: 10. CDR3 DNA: TGTGCCAGTGGGCCTGACAGGGGGGGAACCGGGGAGCTGTTTTTT. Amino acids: CASGPDRGGTGELFF.

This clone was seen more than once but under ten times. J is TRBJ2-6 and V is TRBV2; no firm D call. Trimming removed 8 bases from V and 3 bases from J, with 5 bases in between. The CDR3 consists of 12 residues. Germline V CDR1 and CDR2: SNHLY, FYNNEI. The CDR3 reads CASGGGANVLTF. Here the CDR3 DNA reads TGTGCCAGCGGCGGTGGGGCCAACGTCCTGACTTTC.

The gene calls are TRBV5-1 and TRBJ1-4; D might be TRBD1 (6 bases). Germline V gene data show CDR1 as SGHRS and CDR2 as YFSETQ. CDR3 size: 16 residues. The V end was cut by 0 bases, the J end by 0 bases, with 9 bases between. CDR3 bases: TGCGCCAGCAGCTTGGCCAGGGGTGCAACTAATGAAAAACTGTTTTTT. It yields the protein CASSLARGATNEKLFF.

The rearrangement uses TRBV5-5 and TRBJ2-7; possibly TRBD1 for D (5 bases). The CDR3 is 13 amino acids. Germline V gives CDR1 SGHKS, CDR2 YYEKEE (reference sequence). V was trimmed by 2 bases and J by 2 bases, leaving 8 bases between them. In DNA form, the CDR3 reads TGTGCCAGCAGCTTCGCCAGGGCCTACGAGCAGTACTTC. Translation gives CASSFARAYEQYF. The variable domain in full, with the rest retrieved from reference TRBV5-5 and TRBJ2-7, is DAGVTQSPTHLIKTRGQQVTLRCSPISGHKSVSWYQQVLGQGPQFIFQYYEKEERGRGNFPDRFSARQFPNYSSELNVNALLLGDSALYLCASSFARAYEQYFGPGTRLTVT.

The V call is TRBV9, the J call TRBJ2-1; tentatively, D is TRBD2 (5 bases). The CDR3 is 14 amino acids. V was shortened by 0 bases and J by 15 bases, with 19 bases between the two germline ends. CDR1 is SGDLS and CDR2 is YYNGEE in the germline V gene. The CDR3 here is CASSVVPASQQLFF. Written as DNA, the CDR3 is TGTGCCAGCAGCGTAGTCCCCGCTAGCCAACAGTTGTTCTTC.

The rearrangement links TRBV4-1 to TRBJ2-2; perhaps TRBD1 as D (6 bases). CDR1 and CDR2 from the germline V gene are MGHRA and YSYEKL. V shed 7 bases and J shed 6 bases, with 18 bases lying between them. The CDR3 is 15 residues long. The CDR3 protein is CASNKGRTESGELFF. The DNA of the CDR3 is TGCGCCAGCAACAAAGGGCGGACAGAGTCCGGGGAGCTGTTTTTT.

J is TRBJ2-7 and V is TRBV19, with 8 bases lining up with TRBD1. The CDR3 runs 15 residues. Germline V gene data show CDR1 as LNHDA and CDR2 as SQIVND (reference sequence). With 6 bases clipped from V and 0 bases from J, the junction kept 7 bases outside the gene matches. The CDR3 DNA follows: TGTGCCAGTAGGTCCGGGACAGGTCTCTCCTACGAGCAGTACTTC. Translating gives CASRSGTGLSYEQYF.

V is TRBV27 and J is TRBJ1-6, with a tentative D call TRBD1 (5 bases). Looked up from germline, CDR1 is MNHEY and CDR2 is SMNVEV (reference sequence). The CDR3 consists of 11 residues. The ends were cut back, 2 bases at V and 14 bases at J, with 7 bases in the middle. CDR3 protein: CASSLGGALHF. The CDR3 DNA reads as TGTGCCAGCAGTTTAGGAGGGGCCCTCCACTTT.

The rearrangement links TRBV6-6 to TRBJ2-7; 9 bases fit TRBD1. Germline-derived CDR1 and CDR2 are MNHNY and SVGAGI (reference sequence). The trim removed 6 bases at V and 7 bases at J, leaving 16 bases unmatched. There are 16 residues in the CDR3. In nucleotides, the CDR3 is TGTGCCAGCAGGGAGGAGGGGACAGGGTATTTCGGGGAGCAGTACTTC. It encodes CASREEGTGYFGEQYF.

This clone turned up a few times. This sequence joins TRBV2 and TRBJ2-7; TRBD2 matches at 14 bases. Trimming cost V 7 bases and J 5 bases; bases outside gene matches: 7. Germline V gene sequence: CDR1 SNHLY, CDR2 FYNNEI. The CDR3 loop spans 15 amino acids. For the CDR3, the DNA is TGTGCCAGCATTCCGGGACTAGCGGGAGTCGACGAGCAGTACTTC. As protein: CASIPGLAGVDEQYF.

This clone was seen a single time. The CDR3 loop reads CASSLTGVPYEQYF. CDR3 nucleotides: TGTGCCAGCAGCTTAACAGGGGTCCCCTACGAGCAGTACTTC. The chain recombines TRBV5-6 with TRBJ2-7; 7 positions agree with TRBD1. The CDR3 consists of 14 residues. V dropped 2 bases and J dropped 2; count of bases not matched to a gene: 4. Germline V CDR1 and CDR2: SGHDT, YYEEEE.

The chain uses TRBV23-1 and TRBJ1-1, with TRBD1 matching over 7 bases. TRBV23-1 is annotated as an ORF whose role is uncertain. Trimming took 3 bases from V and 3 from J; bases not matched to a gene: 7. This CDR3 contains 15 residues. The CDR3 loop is CASSHQTGLYTEAFF. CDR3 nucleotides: TGCGCCAGCAGTCACCAGACAGGGCTGTACACTGAAGCTTTCTTT.

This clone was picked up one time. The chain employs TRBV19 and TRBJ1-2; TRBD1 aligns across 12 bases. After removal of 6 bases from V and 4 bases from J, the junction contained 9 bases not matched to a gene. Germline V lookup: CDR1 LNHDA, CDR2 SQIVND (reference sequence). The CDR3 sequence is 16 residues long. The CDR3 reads CASRGTGGPPRYGYTF. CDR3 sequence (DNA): TGTGCCAGTAGGGGGACAGGGGGCCCCCCCCGCTATGGCTACACCTTC.

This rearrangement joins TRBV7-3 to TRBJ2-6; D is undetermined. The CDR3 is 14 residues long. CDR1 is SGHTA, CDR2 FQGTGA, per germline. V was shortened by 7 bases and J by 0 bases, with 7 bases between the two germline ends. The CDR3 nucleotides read TGTGCCAGCACCAGTGGCTCTGGGGCCAACGTCCTGACTTTC. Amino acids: CASTSGSGANVLTF. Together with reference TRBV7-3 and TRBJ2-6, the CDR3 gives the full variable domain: GAGVSQTPSNKVTEKGKYVELRCDPISGHTALYWYRQSLGQGPEFLIYFQGTGAADDSGLPNDRFFAVRPEGSVSTLKIQRTERGDSAVYLCASTSGSGANVLTFGAGSRLTVL.